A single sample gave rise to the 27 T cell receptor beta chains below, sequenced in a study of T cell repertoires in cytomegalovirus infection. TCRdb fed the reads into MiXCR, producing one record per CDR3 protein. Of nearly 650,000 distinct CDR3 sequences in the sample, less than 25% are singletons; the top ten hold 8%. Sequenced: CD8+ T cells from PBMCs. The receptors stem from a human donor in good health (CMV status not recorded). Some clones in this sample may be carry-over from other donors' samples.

CDR3 sequence: CASSLQQGGDEQYF. The CDR3 DNA is TGTGCCAGCAGTTTACAGCAGGGAGGCGACGAGCAGTACTTC. The chain joins TRBV27 to TRBJ2-7; D is possibly TRBD2 (6 bases). This CDR3 region has 14 residues. In germline, CDR1 is MNHEY, CDR2 SMNVEV (reference sequence). V was cut by 2 bases and J by 5 bases, with 13 bases left in between.

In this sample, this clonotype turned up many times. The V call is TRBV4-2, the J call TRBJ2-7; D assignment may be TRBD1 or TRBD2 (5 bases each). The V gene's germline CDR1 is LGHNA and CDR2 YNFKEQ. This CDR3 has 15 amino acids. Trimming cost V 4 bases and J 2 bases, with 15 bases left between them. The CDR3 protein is CASSLRDGLTYEQYV. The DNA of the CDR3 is TGTGCCAGCAGCCTCCGGGACGGCCTTACCTACGAGCAGTACGTC.

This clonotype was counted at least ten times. CDR3 sequence reads: CASSGPGNGETQYF. The CDR3 coding sequence is TGTGCCAGCAGCGGCCCCGGCAACGGGGAGACCCAGTACTTC. The chain has TRBV7-9 and TRBJ2-5; no reliable D call. Germline CDR1 SEHNR, CDR2 FQNEAQ (reference sequence). The CDR3 sequence is 14 residues long. V shed 5 bases and J shed 5 bases, with 15 bases lying between them.

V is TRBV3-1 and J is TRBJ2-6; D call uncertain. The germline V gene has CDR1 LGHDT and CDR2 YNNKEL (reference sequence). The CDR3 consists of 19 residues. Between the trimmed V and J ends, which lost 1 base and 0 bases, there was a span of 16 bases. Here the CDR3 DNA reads TGTGCCAGCAGCCAAGGGGTACCGCCACCCAGCTCTGGGGCCAACGTCCTGACTTTC. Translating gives CASSQGVPPPSSGANVLTF.

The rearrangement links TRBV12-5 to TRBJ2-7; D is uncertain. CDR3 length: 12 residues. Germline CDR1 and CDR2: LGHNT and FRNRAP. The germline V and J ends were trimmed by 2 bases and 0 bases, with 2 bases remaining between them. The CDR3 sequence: CASGLSSYEQYF. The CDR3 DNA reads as TGTGCTAGTGGTTTGAGCTCCTACGAGCAGTACTTC.

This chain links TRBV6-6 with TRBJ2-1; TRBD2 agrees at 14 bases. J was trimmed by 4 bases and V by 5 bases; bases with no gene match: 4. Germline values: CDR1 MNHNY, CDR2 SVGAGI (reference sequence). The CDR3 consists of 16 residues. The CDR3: CASSRTSGGTYNEQFF. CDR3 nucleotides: TGTGCCAGCAGTCGGACTAGCGGGGGGACGTACAATGAGCAGTTCTTC.

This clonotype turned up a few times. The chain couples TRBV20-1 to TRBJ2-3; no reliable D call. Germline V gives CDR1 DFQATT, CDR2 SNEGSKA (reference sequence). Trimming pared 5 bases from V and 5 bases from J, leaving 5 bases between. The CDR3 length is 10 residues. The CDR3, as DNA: TGCAGTGCTCCAGGAGATACGCAGTATTTT. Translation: CSAPGDTQYF.

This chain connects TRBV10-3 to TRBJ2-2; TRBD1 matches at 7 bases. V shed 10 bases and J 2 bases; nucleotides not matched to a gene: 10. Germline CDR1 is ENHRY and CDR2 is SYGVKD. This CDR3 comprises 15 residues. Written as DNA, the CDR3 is TGTGCCACCAGGGGGTTCAGGGACAACACCGGGGAGCTGTTTTTT. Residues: CATRGFRDNTGELFF.

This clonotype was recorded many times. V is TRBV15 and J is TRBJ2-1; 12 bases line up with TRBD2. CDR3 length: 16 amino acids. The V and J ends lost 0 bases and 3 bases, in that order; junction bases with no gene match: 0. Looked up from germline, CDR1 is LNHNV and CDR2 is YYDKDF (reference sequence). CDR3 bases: TGTGCCACCAGCAGAGAACTAGCGGGGGGCTACAATGAGCAGTTCTTC. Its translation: CATSRELAGGYNEQFF.

The CDR3 DNA is TGTGCCAGCAGCCCCCGTGAGCTAATTAACACTGAAGCTTTCTTT. Protein: CASSPRELINTEAFF. The rearrangement joins TRBV7-9 to TRBJ1-1, with D unclear. The CDR3 has 15 residues. V shed 5 bases and J shed 2 bases, with 15 bases lying between them. CDR1 and CDR2 from the germline V gene are SEHNR and FQNEAQ (reference sequence).

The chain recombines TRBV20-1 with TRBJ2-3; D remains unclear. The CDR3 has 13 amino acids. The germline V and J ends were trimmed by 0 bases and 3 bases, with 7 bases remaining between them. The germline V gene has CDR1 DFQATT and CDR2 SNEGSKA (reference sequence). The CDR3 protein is CSAREVRTDTQYF. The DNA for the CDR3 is TGCAGTGCTAGAGAGGTCAGAACAGATACGCAGTATTTT.

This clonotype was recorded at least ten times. The CDR3 nucleotides are TGTGCCATCAGTGAGCTAGCTTGGGAGTCGAGCAGTTCTGGGGCCAACGTCCTGACTTTC. It is translated as CAISELAWESSSSGANVLTF. The gene calls are TRBV10-3 and TRBJ2-6; a weak D match, TRBD2 (5 bases). This CDR3 has 20 residues. The germline V and J ends were trimmed by 2 bases and 1 base, with 21 bases remaining between them. Germline values: CDR1 ENHRY, CDR2 SYGVKD.

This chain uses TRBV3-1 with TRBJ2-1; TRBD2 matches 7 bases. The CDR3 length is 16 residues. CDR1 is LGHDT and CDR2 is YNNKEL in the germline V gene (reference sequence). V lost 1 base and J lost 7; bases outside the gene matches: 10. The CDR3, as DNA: TGTGCCAGCAGCCAAGTCGGGGGGAAAGTGGAAAATGAGCAGTTCTTC. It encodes CASSQVGGKVENEQFF.

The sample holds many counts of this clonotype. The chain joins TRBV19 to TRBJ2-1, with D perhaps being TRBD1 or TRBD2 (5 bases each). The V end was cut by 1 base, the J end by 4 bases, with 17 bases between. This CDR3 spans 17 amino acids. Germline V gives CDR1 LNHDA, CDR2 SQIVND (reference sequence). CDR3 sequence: CASSIGPGLAPYNEQFF. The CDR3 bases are TGTGCCAGTAGTATAGGGCCGGGGCTAGCCCCGTACAATGAGCAGTTCTTC.

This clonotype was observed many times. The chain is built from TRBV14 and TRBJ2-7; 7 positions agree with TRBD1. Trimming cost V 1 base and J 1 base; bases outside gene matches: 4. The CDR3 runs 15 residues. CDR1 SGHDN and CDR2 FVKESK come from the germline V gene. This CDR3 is CASSQVGGASYEQYF. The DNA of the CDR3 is TGTGCCAGCAGCCAAGTAGGGGGCGCATCCTACGAGCAGTACTTC.

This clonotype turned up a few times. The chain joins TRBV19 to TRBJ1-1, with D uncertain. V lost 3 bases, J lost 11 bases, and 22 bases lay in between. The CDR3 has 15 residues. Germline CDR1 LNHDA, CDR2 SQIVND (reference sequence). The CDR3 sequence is CASSIPRRGRLLAFF. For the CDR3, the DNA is TGTGCCAGTAGTATCCCTCGGCGAGGCCGGTTGCTGGCTTTCTTT.

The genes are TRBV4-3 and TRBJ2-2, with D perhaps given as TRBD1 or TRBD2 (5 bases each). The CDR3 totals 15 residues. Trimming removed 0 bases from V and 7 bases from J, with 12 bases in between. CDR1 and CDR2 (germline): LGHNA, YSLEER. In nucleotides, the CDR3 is TGCGCCAGCAGCCAAGACTGGGGGTACGACGGGGAGCTGTTTTTT. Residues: CASSQDWGYDGELFF.

CDR3 DNA sequence: TGTGCCAGCAGCTTGGAGGCTGGCGGATACACAGATACGCAGTATTTT. This codes for CASSLEAGGYTDTQYF. The V and J genes are TRBV5-4 and TRBJ2-3; no clear D gene. The germline V gene has CDR1 SGHNT and CDR2 YYREEE (reference sequence). CDR3 length equals 16 residues. Between the trimmed V and J ends, which lost 0 bases and 2 bases, there was a span of 13 bases.

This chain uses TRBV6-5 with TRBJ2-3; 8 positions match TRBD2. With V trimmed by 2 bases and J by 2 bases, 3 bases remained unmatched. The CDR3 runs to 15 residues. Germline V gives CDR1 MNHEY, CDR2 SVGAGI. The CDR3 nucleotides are TGTGCCAGCAGTTACGGACTAGCAGACACAGATACGCAGTATTTT. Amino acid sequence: CASSYGLADTDTQYF.

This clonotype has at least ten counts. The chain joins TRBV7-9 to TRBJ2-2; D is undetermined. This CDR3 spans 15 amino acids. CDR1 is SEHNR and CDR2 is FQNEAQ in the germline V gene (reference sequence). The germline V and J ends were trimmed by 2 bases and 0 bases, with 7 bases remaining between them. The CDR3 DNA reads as TGTGCCAGCAGCTTATGGGCAGCGAACACCGGGGAGCTGTTTTTT. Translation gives CASSLWAANTGELFF.

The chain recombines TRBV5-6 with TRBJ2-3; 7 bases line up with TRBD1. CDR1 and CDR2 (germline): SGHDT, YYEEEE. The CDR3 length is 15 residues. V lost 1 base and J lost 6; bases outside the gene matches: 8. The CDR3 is CASSLKGAGHDTQYF. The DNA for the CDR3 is TGTGCCAGCAGCTTGAAGGGGGCCGGACACGATACGCAGTATTTT.

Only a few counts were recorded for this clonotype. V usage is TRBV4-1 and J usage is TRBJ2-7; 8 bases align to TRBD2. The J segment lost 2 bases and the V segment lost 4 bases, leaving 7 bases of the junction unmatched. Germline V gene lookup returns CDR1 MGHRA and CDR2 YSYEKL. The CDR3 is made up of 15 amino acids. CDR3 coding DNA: TGCGCCAGCAGCCTACTACTAGCGGCGACCTACGAGCAGTACTTC. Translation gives CASSLLLAATYEQYF.

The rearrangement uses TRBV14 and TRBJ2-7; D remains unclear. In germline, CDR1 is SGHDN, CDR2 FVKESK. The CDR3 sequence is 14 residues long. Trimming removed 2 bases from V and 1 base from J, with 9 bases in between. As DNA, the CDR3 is TGTGCCAGCAGCCAACGGCCGGGTTCCTACGAGCAGTACGTC. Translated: CASSQRPGSYEQYV.

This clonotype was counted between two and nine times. This CDR3 reads CASSYSVADTQYF. CDR3 DNA sequence: TGTGCCAGCAGTTACTCGGTCGCAGATACGCAGTATTTT. The rearrangement links TRBV6-5 to TRBJ2-3; D call uncertain. V lost 0 bases and J lost 4, with 5 bases in between. CDR3 size: 13 residues. The germline CDR1 and CDR2 sequences are MNHEY and SVGAGI.

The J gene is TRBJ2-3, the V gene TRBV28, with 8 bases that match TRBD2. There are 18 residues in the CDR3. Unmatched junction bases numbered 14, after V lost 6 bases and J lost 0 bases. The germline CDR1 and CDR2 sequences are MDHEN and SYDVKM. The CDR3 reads CASSLGGSGVFSTDTQYF. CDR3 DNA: TGTGCCAGCAGCCTCGGTGGTAGCGGGGTCTTTAGCACAGATACGCAGTATTTT.

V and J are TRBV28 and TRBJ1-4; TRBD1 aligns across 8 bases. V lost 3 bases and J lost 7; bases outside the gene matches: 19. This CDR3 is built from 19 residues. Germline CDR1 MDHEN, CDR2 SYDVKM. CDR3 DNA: TGTGCCAGCAGTTTTTCCCAGACAGGGGATCAGTTCGGGGTTGAAAAACTGTTTTTT. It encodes CASSFSQTGDQFGVEKLFF.

The CDR3 DNA is TGTGCCAGCAGTTCCCGGGACAGGCGCTACGAGCAGTACGTC. Translated, it gives CASSSRDRRYEQYV. The rearrangement joins TRBV12-3 or TRBV12-4 to TRBJ2-7; TRBD1 aligns across 8 bases. The J segment lost 3 bases and the V segment lost 4 bases, leaving 5 bases of the junction unmatched. The CDR3 has 14 residues.